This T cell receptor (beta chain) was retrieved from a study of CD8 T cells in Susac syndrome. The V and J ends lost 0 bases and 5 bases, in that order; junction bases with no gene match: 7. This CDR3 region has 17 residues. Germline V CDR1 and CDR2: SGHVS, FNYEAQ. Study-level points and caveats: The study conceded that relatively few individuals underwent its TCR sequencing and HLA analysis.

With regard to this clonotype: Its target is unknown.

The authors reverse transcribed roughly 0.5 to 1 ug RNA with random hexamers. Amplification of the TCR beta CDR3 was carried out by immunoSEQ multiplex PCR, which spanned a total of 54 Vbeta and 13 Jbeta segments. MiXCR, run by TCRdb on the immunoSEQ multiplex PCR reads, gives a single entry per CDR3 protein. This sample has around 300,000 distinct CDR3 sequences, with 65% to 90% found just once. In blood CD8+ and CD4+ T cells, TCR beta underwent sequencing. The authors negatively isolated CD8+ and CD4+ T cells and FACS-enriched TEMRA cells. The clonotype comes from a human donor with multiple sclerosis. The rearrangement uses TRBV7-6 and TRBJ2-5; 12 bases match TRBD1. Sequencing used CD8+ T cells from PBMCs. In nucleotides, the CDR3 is TGTGCCAGCAGCTTAGCTACGGGACAGGGGGCATGGGAGACCCAGTACTTC. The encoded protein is CASSLATGQGAWETQYF.